The 29 T cell receptor beta chains reported below all come from one sample, sequenced in a study of cytomegalovirus exposure and HLA in healthy donors. The PCR contained 60 Vbeta and 13 Jbeta primers. Here immunoSEQ multiplex PCR was the method, and the copy in TCRdb shows in-frame clones only, minus some. This table lists some 200,000 clones. Sequencing was carried out using PBMCs. The receptors originated from a girl aged 2-10 years in good health and CMV-seropositive.

A remark on this clone: Additional DNA sequences in this sample encode the identical CDR3. V gene TRBV5-6 combines with J gene TRBJ2-7; 9 nucleotides match TRBD2. V trimming: 2 bases; J trimming: 1 base; junction bases outside the gene matches: 1. The CDR3 runs to 14 residues. From germline, CDR1 is SGHDT and CDR2 YYEEEE. For the CDR3, the DNA is TGTGCCAGCAGCTTAGCGGGAGGATCCTACGAGCAGTACTTC. This encodes CASSLAGGSYEQYF.

The chain is built from TRBV7-8 and TRBJ2-5; 9 positions agree with TRBD2. V was pared by 3 bases and J by 3 bases, with 5 bases of the junction left unmatched. The CDR3 length is 15 residues. Germline V gene lookup returns CDR1 SGHVS and CDR2 FQNEAQ. CDR3 in amino acids: CASSFSGRKEETQYF. The CDR3 region has the DNA TGTGCCAGCAGCTTTAGCGGGAGAAAGGAAGAGACCCAGTACTTC.

V and J are TRBV5-1 and TRBJ2-2; D gene ambiguous. This CDR3 is built from 17 residues. Germline assignment: CDR1 SGHRS and CDR2 YFSETQ. The V end was cut by 7 bases, the J end by 1 base, with 20 bases between. The CDR3 DNA is TGCGCCAGCGGGTCCCCGCCAGGTCTAAAGAACACCGGGGAGCTGTTTTTT. Residues: CASGSPPGLKNTGELFF.

The chain recombines TRBV5-1 with TRBJ2-3, with D unresolved. V lost 7 bases, J lost 2 bases, and 8 bases lay in between. CDR3 length equals 12 residues. Germline V gene sequence: CDR1 SGHRS, CDR2 YFSETQ. CDR3 sequence reads: CASSLTTDTQYF. The CDR3 bases are TGCGCCAGCTCTCTAACCACAGATACGCAGTATTTT.

The chain recombines TRBV5-1 with TRBJ2-7; 7 bases map to TRBD1. In germline, CDR1 is SGHRS, CDR2 YFSETQ. V dropped 4 bases and J dropped 2; count of bases not matched to a gene: 6. CDR3 size: 14 residues. CDR3 loop: CASSQNRGAYEQYF. Written as DNA, the CDR3 is TGCGCCAGCAGCCAAAACAGGGGCGCCTACGAGCAGTACTTC.

The rearrangement links TRBV28 to TRBJ1-1; the D is unclear. This CDR3 contains 13 residues. CDR1 MDHEN and CDR2 SYDVKM come from the germline V gene. Trimming shortened V by 10 bases and J by 1 base, and 13 bases separated the two germline ends. The DNA of the CDR3 is TGTGCCACCTCTCCCCCTTCGAACACTGAAGCTTTCTTT. It codes for CATSPPSNTEAFF. The variable domain in full, completed from reference TRBV28 and TRBJ1-1, reads DVKVTQSSRYLVKRTGEKVFLECVQDMDHENMFWYRQDPGLGLRLIYFSYDVKMKEKGDIPEGYSVSREKKERFSLILESASTNQTSMYLCATSPPSNTEAFFGQGTRLTVV.

V and J are TRBV7-3 and TRBJ2-1, with TRBD2 matching over 7 bases. The CDR3 runs to 16 residues. Germline assignment: CDR1 SGHTA and CDR2 FQGTGA. V gave up 4 bases and J gave up 5 bases; unmatched junction bases: 11. In nucleotides, the CDR3 is TGTGCCAGCAGCTCCCAGGGCGGGAGTAAGAACAATGAGCAGTTCTTC. It is translated as CASSSQGGSKNNEQFF.

The rearrangement joins TRBV5-4 to TRBJ1-2; possibly TRBD1 for D (6 bases). The CDR3 is 14 residues long. Trimming stripped 0 bases from V and 2 bases from J, with 8 bases between. CDR1 and CDR2 from the germline V gene are SGHNT and YYREEE (reference sequence). The CDR3 coding sequence is TGTGCCAGCAGCTTGGCGGGGACAAACTATGGCTACACCTTC. This gives the protein CASSLAGTNYGYTF.

The chain combines TRBV6-1 with TRBJ2-5; maybe TRBD2 (7 bases). CDR3 length: 14 amino acids. The germline V gene encodes CDR1 MNHNS and CDR2 SASEGT. Trimming pared 10 bases from V and 4 bases from J, leaving 19 bases between. The CDR3 DNA sequence: TGTGCCACCCGGGGGGAGGGGGGTGTAGAGACCCAGTACTTC. This sequence encodes CATRGEGGVETQYF.

The V and J genes are TRBV28 and TRBJ1-4, with a weak D call TRBD1 (6 bases). V lost 3 bases and J 0 bases, leaving 17 bases between the germline ends. The CDR3 has 18 amino acids. In germline, CDR1 is MDHEN, CDR2 SYDVKM. In DNA form, the CDR3 reads TGTGCCAGCAGTTTGAGGGTAGCAGGGGATGCAACTAATGAAAAACTGTTTTTT. Protein: CASSLRVAGDATNEKLFF.

The chain combines TRBV6-1 with TRBJ2-1; 13 bases map to TRBD2. J was trimmed by 7 bases and V by 6 bases; bases with no gene match: 6. In germline, CDR1 is MNHNS, CDR2 SASEGT. The CDR3 sequence is 15 residues long. CDR3 in amino acids: CASRTGLAGVNEQFF. In nucleotides, the CDR3 is TGTGCCAGCAGGACCGGACTAGCGGGAGTGAATGAGCAGTTCTTC.

The rearrangement links TRBV11-2 to TRBJ2-1, with TRBD2 identical over 14 bases. The germline V gene has CDR1 SGHAT and CDR2 FQNNGV. The CDR3 loop spans 17 amino acids. The junction had 9 bases not matched to a gene; V was cut back by 2 bases and J by 9 bases. The CDR3: CASSLLMTSGRASEQFF. CDR3 DNA sequence: TGTGCCAGCAGCTTACTCATGACTAGCGGGAGGGCATCTGAGCAGTTCTTC.

With respect to this clone: This sample also contains other DNA sequences that code for the same CDR3. This rearrangement joins TRBV6-1 to TRBJ1-5, with 7 bases identical to TRBD1. The V segment lost 5 bases and the J segment 2 bases; nucleotides outside the gene matches: 0. CDR3 length: 13 amino acids. Germline CDR1 reads MNHNS; CDR2 reads SASEGT. The CDR3 coding sequence is TGTGCCAGCAGTACAGGGGGCAATCAGCCCCAGCATTTT. It encodes CASSTGGNQPQHF.

V is TRBV7-8 and J is TRBJ2-7; 8 positions match TRBD1. Germline CDR1 is SGHVS and CDR2 is FQNEAQ. Trimming took 2 bases from V and 5 from J; bases not matched to a gene: 8. The CDR3 is 15 residues long. The CDR3 here is CASSLSTGQGDEQYF. The CDR3 nucleotides are TGTGCCAGCAGCTTAAGTACCGGACAGGGAGACGAGCAGTACTTC.

CDR3 DNA sequence: TGTGCCAGCAGCGTAGATTTGACATCCTATGGGAGAAACATTCAGTACTTC. This encodes CASSVDLTSYGRNIQYF. The chain employs TRBV9 and TRBJ2-4, with D perhaps TRBD2 (5 bases). CDR3 length: 17 amino acids. The ends were cut back, 0 bases at V and 6 bases at J, with 19 bases in the middle. CDR1 is SGDLS, CDR2 YYNGEE, per germline.

The chain carries TRBV2 and TRBJ1-5; D remains ambiguous. The CDR3 loop spans 14 amino acids. V lost 2 bases and J 0 bases, leaving 5 bases between the germline ends. Germline values: CDR1 SNHLY, CDR2 FYNNEI. CDR3 nucleotide sequence: TGTGCCAGCAGTGAACGGGATAGCAATCAGCCCCAGCATTTT. This translates into CASSERDSNQPQHF.

The rearrangement links TRBV5-1 to TRBJ2-1; 10 nucleotides match TRBD2. V lost 2 bases and J lost 4; bases outside the gene matches: 3. CDR1 SGHRS and CDR2 YFSETQ come from the germline V gene. The CDR3 covers 15 residues. The CDR3 sequence: CASSLGLAAYNEQFF. CDR3 nucleotide sequence: TGCGCCAGCAGCTTAGGACTAGCGGCTTACAATGAGCAGTTCTTC.

The chain couples TRBV6-5 to TRBJ2-3; 7 bases match TRBD1. The V gene end was trimmed by 5 bases and the J gene end by 1 base; junction bases not matched to a gene: 6. This CDR3 spans 15 amino acids. Germline-derived CDR1 and CDR2 are MNHEY and SVGAGI. CDR3 sequence reads: CASSAGTAGTDTQYF. CDR3 nucleotide sequence: TGTGCCAGCAGTGCTGGGACAGCAGGCACAGATACGCAGTATTTT.

V is TRBV2 and J is TRBJ2-7; D not certain. The CDR3 spans 12 residues. The germline CDR1 and CDR2 sequences are SNHLY and FYNNEI. The V end was cut by 6 bases, the J end by 0 bases, with 6 bases between. The CDR3 coding sequence is TGTGCCAGCAGGCACAGCTCCTACGAGCAGTACTTC. It translates to CASRHSSYEQYF.

The chain carries TRBV19 and TRBJ1-5; TRBD1 is a possible D gene (6 bases). Trimming took 3 bases from V and 7 from J, leaving 13 bases between them. Per the germline V gene, CDR1 is LNHDA and CDR2 is SQIVND (reference sequence). The CDR3 runs 14 residues. Here the CDR3 DNA reads TGTGCCAGTAGTATCCTACAGGGTACGCAGCCCCAGCATTTT. As protein: CASSILQGTQPQHF.

Here the CDR3 DNA reads TGTGCCAGCAGCGGAATACTAGCGGGAGGTCCCGGGGAGCTGTTTTTT. Its translation: CASSGILAGGPGELFF. The gene calls are TRBV9 and TRBJ2-2; 12 bases match TRBD2. The CDR3 has 16 amino acids. Trimming cost V 3 bases and J 6 bases; bases outside gene matches: 6. Germline CDR1 is SGDLS and CDR2 is YYNGEE.

The chain has TRBV5-8 and TRBJ1-1; TRBD1 is a possible D gene (5 bases). The V end lost 0 bases, the J end lost 4 bases, and 13 bases lay between the germline ends. The germline V gene encodes CDR1 SGHTS and CDR2 YDEGEE. CDR3 size: 15 residues. CDR3 sequence reads: CASSLVGGWATEAFF. In DNA, the CDR3 is TGTGCCAGCAGCTTGGTGGGGGGGTGGGCCACTGAAGCTTTCTTT. Based on the CDR3 plus reference TRBV5-8 and TRBJ1-1, the full variable domain is EAGVTQSPTHLIKTRGQQATLRCSPISGHTSVYWYQQALGLGLQFLLWYDEGEERNRGNFPPRFSGRQFPNYSSELNVNALELEDSALYLCASSLVGGWATEAFFGQGTRLTVV.

The rearrangement joins TRBV6-5 to TRBJ1-2; D is undetermined. This CDR3 has 12 residues. Germline V gene sequence: CDR1 MNHEY, CDR2 SVGAGI. V lost 5 bases to trimming and J lost 4 bases, with 8 bases between them. DNA of the CDR3: TGTGCCAGCAGTCGCTCGGGCTATGGCTACACCTTC. Translated, it gives CASSRSGYGYTF.

The chain combines TRBV11-3 with TRBJ2-1; 7 nucleotides match TRBD1. V gave up 5 bases and J gave up 8 bases; unmatched junction bases: 6. The CDR3 sequence is 13 residues long. Germline V gives CDR1 SGHNT, CDR2 YENEEA. CDR3 nucleotide sequence: TGTGCCAGCAGCCTGACAGGGTTCGATGAGCAGTTCTTC. This translates into CASSLTGFDEQFF. The full variable domain, rest sourced from reference TRBV11-3 and TRBJ2-1, is EAGVVQSPRYKIIEKKQPVAFWCNPISGHNTLYWYLQNLGQGPELLIRYENEEAVDDSQLPKDRFSAERLKGVDSTLKIQPAELGDSAVYLCASSLTGFDEQFFGPGTRLTVL.

The V call is TRBV6-6, the J call TRBJ2-2, with D hard to call. The CDR3 is made up of 13 amino acids. Trimming stripped 0 bases from V and 4 bases from J, with 3 bases between. Germline V lookup: CDR1 MNHNY, CDR2 SVGAGI (reference sequence). The CDR3 is CASSYSATGELFF. In DNA, the CDR3 is TGTGCCAGCAGTTACTCGGCCACCGGGGAGCTGTTTTTT.

The CDR3 spells CASSYAGTGEYGYTF. The DNA for the CDR3 is TGCGCCAGCAGCTATGCCGGGACAGGTGAATATGGCTACACCTTC. J is TRBJ1-2 and V is TRBV5-1; 8 bases match TRBD1. CDR1 is SGHRS and CDR2 is YFSETQ in the germline V gene. V trimming: 3 bases; J trimming: 5 bases; junction bases outside the gene matches: 9. This CDR3 region has 15 residues.

The chain carries TRBV18 and TRBJ2-7; D is perhaps TRBD1 (6 bases). The germline CDR1 and CDR2 sequences are KGHSH and LQKENI. The ends were cut back, 5 bases at V and 2 bases at J, with 25 bases in the middle. The CDR3 runs to 18 residues. The DNA of the CDR3 is TGTGCCAGCTCAAATGTCGCGACAGGCGTCATAGGGGCCTACGAGCAGTACTTC. It specifies CASSNVATGVIGAYEQYF.

This chain joins TRBV5-1 and TRBJ2-7; D gene unclear. CDR1 is SGHRS, CDR2 YFSETQ, per germline. V was trimmed by 4 bases and J by 1 base, leaving 18 bases between them. The CDR3 sequence is 16 residues long. In DNA, the CDR3 is TGCGCCAGCAGCGCGCACGAACAGAAATCTTCCTACGAGCAGTACTTC. This translates into CASSAHEQKSSYEQYF.

The rearrangement links TRBV13 to TRBJ1-1, with D unclear. This CDR3 comprises 15 residues. Germline CDR1 is PRHDT and CDR2 is FYEKMQ (reference sequence). The ends were cut back, 3 bases at V and 1 base at J, with 12 bases in the middle. CDR3 region: CASSFQHGGNTEAFF. In nucleotides, the CDR3 is TGTGCCAGCAGCTTTCAACACGGCGGGAACACTGAAGCTTTCTTT.